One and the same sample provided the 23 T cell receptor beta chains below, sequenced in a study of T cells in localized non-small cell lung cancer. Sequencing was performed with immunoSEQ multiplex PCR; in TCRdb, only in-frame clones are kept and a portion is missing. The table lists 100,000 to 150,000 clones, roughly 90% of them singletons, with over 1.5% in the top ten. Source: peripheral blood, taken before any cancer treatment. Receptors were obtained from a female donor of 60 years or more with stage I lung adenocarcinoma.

The CDR3 bases are TGCGCCAGCAGTGAGGGGGCGCTGGGGGAGACCCAGTACTTC. It encodes CASSEGALGETQYF. The chain couples TRBV10-1 to TRBJ2-5; D may be TRBD1 (5 bases). Germline loops: CDR1 WNHNN, CDR2 SYGVQD (reference sequence). The CDR3 has 14 amino acids. The V end was cut by 2 bases, the J end by 5 bases, with 12 bases between.

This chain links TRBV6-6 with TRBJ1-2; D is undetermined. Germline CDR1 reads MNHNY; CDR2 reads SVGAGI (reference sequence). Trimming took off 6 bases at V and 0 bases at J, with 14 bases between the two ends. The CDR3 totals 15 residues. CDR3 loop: CASSKGIPANYGYTF. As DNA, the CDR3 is TGTGCCAGCAGCAAAGGGATACCCGCTAACTATGGCTACACCTTC.

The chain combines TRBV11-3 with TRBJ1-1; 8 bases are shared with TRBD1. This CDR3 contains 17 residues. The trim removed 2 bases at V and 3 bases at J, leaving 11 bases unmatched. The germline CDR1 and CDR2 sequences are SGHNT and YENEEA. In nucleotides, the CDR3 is TGTGCCAGCAGCTTATCAGGGGGCCCGGGTTCGTACACTGAAGCTTTCTTT. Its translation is CASSLSGGPGSYTEAFF.

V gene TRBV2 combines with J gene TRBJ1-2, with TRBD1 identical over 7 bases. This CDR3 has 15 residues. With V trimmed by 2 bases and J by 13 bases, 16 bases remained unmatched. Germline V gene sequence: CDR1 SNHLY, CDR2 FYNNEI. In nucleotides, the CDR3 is TGTGCCAGCAGTGAACGACAGGGAGGGATGCAAGGTGGCACCTTC. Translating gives CASSERQGGMQGGTF.

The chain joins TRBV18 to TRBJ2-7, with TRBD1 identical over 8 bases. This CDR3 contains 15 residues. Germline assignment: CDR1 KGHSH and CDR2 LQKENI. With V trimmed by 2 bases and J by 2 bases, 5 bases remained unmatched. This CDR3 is CASSPGAGQAYEQYF. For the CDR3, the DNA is TGTGCCAGCTCACCAGGGGCGGGACAGGCCTACGAGCAGTACTTC.

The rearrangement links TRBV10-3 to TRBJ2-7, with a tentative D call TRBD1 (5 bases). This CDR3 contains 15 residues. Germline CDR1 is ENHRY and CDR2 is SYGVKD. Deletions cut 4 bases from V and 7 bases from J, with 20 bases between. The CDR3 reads CAISGQRVGLGEQYF. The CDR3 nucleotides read TGTGCCATCAGTGGACAGCGCGTCGGTTTGGGAGAGCAGTACTTC.

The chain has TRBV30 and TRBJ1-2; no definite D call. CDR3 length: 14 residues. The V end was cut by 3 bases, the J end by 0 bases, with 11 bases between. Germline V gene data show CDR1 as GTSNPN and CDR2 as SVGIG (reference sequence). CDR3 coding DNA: TGTGCCTGGAGAAGTCTTGGCCCTAACTATGGCTACACCTTC. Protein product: CAWRSLGPNYGYTF.

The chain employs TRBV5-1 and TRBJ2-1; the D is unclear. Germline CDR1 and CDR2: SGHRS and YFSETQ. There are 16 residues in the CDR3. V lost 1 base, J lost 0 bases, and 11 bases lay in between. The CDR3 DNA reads TGCGCCAGCAGCTTGATCGGGCAGAGCTCCTACAATGAGCAGTTCTTC. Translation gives CASSLIGQSSYNEQFF.

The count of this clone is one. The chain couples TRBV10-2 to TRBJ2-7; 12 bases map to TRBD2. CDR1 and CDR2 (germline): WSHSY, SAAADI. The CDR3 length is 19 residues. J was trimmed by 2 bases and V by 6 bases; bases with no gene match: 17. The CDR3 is CASRSTSGRLTRQTYEQYF. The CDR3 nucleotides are TGCGCCAGCAGATCGACTAGCGGGAGACTTACCCGCCAAACCTACGAGCAGTACTTC.

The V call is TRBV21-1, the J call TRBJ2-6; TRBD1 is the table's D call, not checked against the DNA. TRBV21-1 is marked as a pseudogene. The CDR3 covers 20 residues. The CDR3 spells CASSIKRYGDRGNGANVLTF. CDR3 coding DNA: TGTGCCAGCAGCATCAAGAGGTATGGAGACAGGGGGAATGGGGCCAACGTCCTGACTTTC.

The DNA of the CDR3 is TGTGCCAGTAGCCCAAGACTAGCGGGAGGGTTCGGCTCCTACAATGAGCAGTTCTTC. The encoded protein is CASSPRLAGGFGSYNEQFF. The V call is TRBV19, the J call TRBJ2-1; 14 bases are shared with TRBD2. The CDR3 is 19 amino acids. In germline, CDR1 is LNHDA, CDR2 SQIVND (reference sequence). Trimming removed 6 bases from V and 0 bases from J; junction bases left unmatched: 10.

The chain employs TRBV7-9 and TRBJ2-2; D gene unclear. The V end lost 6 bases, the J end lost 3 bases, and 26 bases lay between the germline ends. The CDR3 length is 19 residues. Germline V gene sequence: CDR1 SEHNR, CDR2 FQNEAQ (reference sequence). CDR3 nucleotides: TGTGCCAGCAGAAACCCGCTAGGGTCTAGAAAACCAGACACCGGGGAGCTGTTTTTT. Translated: CASRNPLGSRKPDTGELFF.

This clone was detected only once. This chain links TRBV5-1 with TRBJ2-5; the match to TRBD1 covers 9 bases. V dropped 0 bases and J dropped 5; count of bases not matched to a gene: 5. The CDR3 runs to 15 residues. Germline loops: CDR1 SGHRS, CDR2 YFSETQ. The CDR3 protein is CASSLGTGVEETQYF. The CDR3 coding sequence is TGCGCCAGCAGCTTGGGGACAGGGGTCGAGGAGACCCAGTACTTC.

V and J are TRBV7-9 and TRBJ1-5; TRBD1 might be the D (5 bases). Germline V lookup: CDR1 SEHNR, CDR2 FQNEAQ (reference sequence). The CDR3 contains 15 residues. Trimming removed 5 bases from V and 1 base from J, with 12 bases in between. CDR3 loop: CASSPEGTSNQPQHF. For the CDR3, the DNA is TGTGCCAGCAGCCCAGAGGGGACCAGCAATCAGCCCCAGCATTTT.

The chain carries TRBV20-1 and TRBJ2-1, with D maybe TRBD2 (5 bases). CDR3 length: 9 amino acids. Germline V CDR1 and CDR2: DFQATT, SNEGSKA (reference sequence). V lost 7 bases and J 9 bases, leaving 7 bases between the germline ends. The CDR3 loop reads CSVGIEQFF. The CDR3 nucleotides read TGCAGTGTCGGGATTGAGCAGTTCTTC.

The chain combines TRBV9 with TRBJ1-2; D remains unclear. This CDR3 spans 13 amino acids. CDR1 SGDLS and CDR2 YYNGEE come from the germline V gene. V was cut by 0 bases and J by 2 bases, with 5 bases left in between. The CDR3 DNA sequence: TGTGCCAGCAGCGTAGGAGAAAACTATGGCTACACCTTC. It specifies CASSVGENYGYTF.

The CDR3 reads CASRWGPGQRIQETQYF. The CDR3 region has the DNA TGTGCCAGCAGGTGGGGACCTGGACAGAGAATACAAGAGACCCAGTACTTC. This chain links TRBV2 with TRBJ2-5; a possible D gene is TRBD1 (6 bases). CDR1 and CDR2 (germline): SNHLY, FYNNEI. CDR3 length: 17 residues. Deletions cut 6 bases from V and 2 bases from J, with 22 bases between.

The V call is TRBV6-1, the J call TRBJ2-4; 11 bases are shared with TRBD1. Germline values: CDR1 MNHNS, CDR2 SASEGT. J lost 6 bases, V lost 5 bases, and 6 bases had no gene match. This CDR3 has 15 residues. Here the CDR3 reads CASSLQGTGGNIQYF. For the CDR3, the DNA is TGTGCCAGCAGTTTACAAGGGACAGGGGGAAACATTCAGTACTTC.

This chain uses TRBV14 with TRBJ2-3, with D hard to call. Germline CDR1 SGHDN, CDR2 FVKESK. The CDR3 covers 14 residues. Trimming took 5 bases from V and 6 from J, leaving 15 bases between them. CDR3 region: CASSNYLGGDTQYF. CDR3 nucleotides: TGTGCCAGCAGCAACTACCTCGGTGGGGATACGCAGTATTTT.

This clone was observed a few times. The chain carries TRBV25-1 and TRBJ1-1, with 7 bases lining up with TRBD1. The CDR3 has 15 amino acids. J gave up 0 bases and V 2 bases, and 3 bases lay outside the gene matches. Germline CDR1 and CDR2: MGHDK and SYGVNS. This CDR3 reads CASSEQTGVNTEAFF. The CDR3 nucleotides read TGTGCCAGCAGTGAACAAACAGGGGTGAACACTGAAGCTTTCTTT.

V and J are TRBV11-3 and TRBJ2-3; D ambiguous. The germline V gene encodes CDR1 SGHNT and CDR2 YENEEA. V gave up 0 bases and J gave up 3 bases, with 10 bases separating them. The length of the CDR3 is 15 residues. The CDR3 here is CASSLDSALTDTQYF. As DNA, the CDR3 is TGTGCCAGCAGCTTAGATTCGGCGCTTACAGATACGCAGTATTTT.

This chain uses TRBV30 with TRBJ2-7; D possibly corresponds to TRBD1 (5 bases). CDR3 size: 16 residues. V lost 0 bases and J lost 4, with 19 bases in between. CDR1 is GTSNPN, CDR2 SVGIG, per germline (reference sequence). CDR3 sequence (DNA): TGTGCCTGGAGTGTAAGTGGGGCCGGCAGGTCTTACGAGCAGTACTTC. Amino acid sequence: CAWSVSGAGRSYEQYF.

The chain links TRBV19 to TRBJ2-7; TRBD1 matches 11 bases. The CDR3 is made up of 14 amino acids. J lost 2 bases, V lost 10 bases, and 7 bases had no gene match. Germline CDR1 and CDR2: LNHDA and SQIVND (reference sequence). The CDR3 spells CATRDRGRTYEQYF. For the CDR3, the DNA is TGTGCCACCCGGGACAGGGGGAGAACCTACGAGCAGTACTTC.